Detailed here is one TCR beta chain. Antigen: not known. This CDR3 is 16 amino acids long. Germline loops: CDR1 SGHNT, CDR2 YENEEA. V dropped 7 bases and J dropped 1; count of bases not matched to a gene: 9. These data come from a study of glioma-infiltrating T cells after dendritic cell vaccination. Study-level information: Autologous tumor lysate-pulsed dendritic cell vaccination was given between the early 2000s and the early 2010s. Dendritic cell vaccine was injected intradermally three times, biweekly. The study, taken as a whole, reports: Few patients contributed both blood and tumor specimens.

TCRdb keeps only in-frame clones here, not all; method: immunoSEQ multiplex PCR. The repertoire has approximately 84,000 clones, around 86% of them found once; the top ten carry 15% to 18%. The chain is built from TRBV11-3 and TRBJ2-3; TRBD1 agrees at 9 bases. The sequence came from a human donor with glioblastoma. Sequenced here: blood, sampled before dendritic cell vaccination. CDR3 coding DNA: TGTGCCAGCAACGAACAGGGGGCGGGTGGCACAGATACGCAGTATTTT. Translating gives CASNEQGAGGTDTQYF.